The 4 T cell receptor beta chains in this list originate from one sample, sequenced in a study of CD8 T cells in Susac syndrome. Reverse transcription used about 0.5 to 1 ug RNA and random hexamers. TCRdb re-called the immunoSEQ multiplex PCR reads through MiXCR, storing one row per CDR3 protein. Here the sample spans more than 150,000 distinct CDR3 sequences, 90% to 96% being singletons. The sample consisted of CD4+ T cells from PBMCs. The receptors were sampled from a human donor with Susac syndrome.

The rearrangement uses TRBV30 and TRBJ1-5, with 7 bases matching TRBD1. The germline CDR1 and CDR2 sequences are GTSNPN and SVGIG (reference sequence). The V and J ends lost 5 bases and 4 bases, in that order; junction bases with no gene match: 5. The CDR3 runs to 13 residues. In DNA, the CDR3 is TGTGCCTGGCGAGGGGGCGAGAATCAGCCCCAGCATTTT. Residues: CAWRGGENQPQHF.

V gene TRBV3-1 combines with J gene TRBJ2-3; D might be TRBD2 (5 bases). Germline CDR1 and CDR2: LGHDT and YNNKEL (reference sequence). The CDR3 totals 15 residues. The V gene lost 1 base and the J gene lost 2 bases, with 10 bases spanning the gap. The CDR3 loop is CASSQGGLDTDTQYF. As DNA, the CDR3 is TGTGCCAGCAGCCAAGGAGGACTCGACACAGATACGCAGTATTTT.

This chain connects TRBV4-3 to TRBJ1-2, with D uncertain. V was clipped by 0 bases and J by 3 bases, with 11 bases between them. CDR1 is LGHNA and CDR2 is YSLEER in the germline V gene. The length of the CDR3 is 15 residues. The CDR3 DNA is TGCGCCAGCAGCCAAGATGGCGGGAGGGACTATGGCTACACCTTC. Amino acid sequence: CASSQDGGRDYGYTF.

The chain combines TRBV7-3 with TRBJ1-1, with D possibly matching TRBD1 (5 bases). The V and J ends lost 5 bases and 3 bases respectively, with 16 bases between them. The CDR3 extends over 15 amino acids. Germline-derived CDR1 and CDR2 are SGHTA and FQGTGA. CDR3 coding DNA: TGTGCCAGCAGCGAGTCGGGGCCTCAAGACACTGAAGCTTTCTTT. The encoded protein is CASSESGPQDTEAFF.